The clone carrying this TCR beta chain occurred once. The target antigen is unknown. Trimming at V came to 4 bases and at J to 8 bases, leaving 10 bases not matched to a gene. The CDR3 length is 14 residues. Germline CDR1 MNHEY, CDR2 SVGAGI. This specimen belongs to a study of T cell responses to AZD1222 COVID-19 vaccine. Overall study context: Second-dose intervals of approximately 4 or approximately 12 weeks were pooled. Findings and caveats of the study: Along spike, vaccine-associated CD4 TCRs were found throughout, with dominance at 160-218 and 743-854. Clonal diversity was possibly underestimated, and the donors were mostly white British, with more females. Spike-specific TCR breadth and depth were elevated following two AZD1222 doses.

Here immunoSEQ multiplex PCR was the method, and the copy in TCRdb shows in-frame clones only, minus some. The sample shows about 130,000 clones, around 90% of them seen only once. Sequences were derived from peripheral blood, sampled on day 0 of AZD1222 vaccination. The chain combines TRBV6-5 with TRBJ1-2; 7 bases align to TRBD1. The receptor was derived from an adult in good health. The CDR3 loop is CASSSQGQRWGYTF. Here the CDR3 DNA reads TGTGCCAGCAGTTCTCAGGGACAGAGATGGGGCTACACCTTC.